These 18 T cell receptor beta chains share one sample of origin, sequenced in a study of T cells after yellow fever vaccination. TCRdb re-called the 5' RACE reads with MiXCR, one entry per CDR3 protein. Of some 320,000 distinct CDR3 sequences in the sample, approximately 11% were seen once. This specimen was CD4+ T cells sorted from PBMCs, taken 45 days after the yellow fever booster vaccination. The receptors come from a man aged 18 to 35 who received the YFV17D yellow fever vaccine.

This clonotype appeared a few times. The rearrangement uses TRBV6-5 and TRBJ1-6; D is unresolved. The CDR3 covers 13 residues. The germline V and J ends were trimmed by 2 bases and 10 bases, with 9 bases remaining between them. Germline CDR1 is MNHEY and CDR2 is SVGAGI. CDR3 DNA sequence: TGTGCCAGCAGTTACACGGTATCCTCACCCCTCCACTTT. This sequence encodes CASSYTVSSPLHF.

This clonotype was detected a few times. The chain employs TRBV11-2 and TRBJ1-1, with D possibly being TRBD1 (5 bases). Germline V gene sequence: CDR1 SGHAT, CDR2 FQNNGV. CDR3 length: 12 residues. V was cut by 7 bases and J by 6 bases, with 12 bases left in between. The CDR3 is CASTIRQSEAFF. The CDR3 coding sequence is TGTGCCAGCACCATCCGACAGTCTGAAGCTTTCTTT.

This chain links TRBV4-1 with TRBJ1-3; no clear D. Per the germline V gene, CDR1 is MGHRA and CDR2 is YSYEKL. This CDR3 has 14 amino acids. V shed 1 base and J shed 0 bases, with 4 bases lying between them. As DNA, the CDR3 is TGCGCCAGCAGCCAAGGATCCTCTGGAAACACCATATATTTT. Residues: CASSQGSSGNTIYF.

This clonotype was detected only a few times. The chain is built from TRBV12-3 or TRBV12-4 and TRBJ1-2, with D maybe TRBD1 (5 bases). Trimming took 6 bases from V and 4 from J, leaving 15 bases between them. The CDR3 runs to 14 residues. DNA of the CDR3: TGTGCCAGCAGGGATGGGGGGGGGACCTATGGCTACACCTTC. This gives the protein CASRDGGGTYGYTF.

This clonotype was picked up a small number of times. The rearrangement joins TRBV20-1 to TRBJ2-5, with TRBD2 identical over 8 bases. J lost 4 bases, V lost 7 bases, and 8 bases had no gene match. Germline assignment: CDR1 DFQATT and CDR2 SNEGSKA (reference sequence). The CDR3 is 13 amino acids. The CDR3 bases are TGCAGTGAGGGTTCGGGGGGGCTAGAGACCCAGTACTTC. The encoded protein is CSEGSGGLETQYF.

V and J are TRBV27 and TRBJ1-2; TRBD1 matches at 10 bases. V gave up 0 bases and J gave up 7 bases; unmatched junction bases: 2. CDR1 is MNHEY and CDR2 is SMNVEV in the germline V gene (reference sequence). There are 14 residues in the CDR3. The CDR3, as DNA: TGTGCCAGCAGTTTATCGTGGACAGGGGGTGGCTACACCTTC. It codes for CASSLSWTGGGYTF.

This clonotype came up a few times. The chain combines TRBV5-1 with TRBJ2-3; D gene uncertain. Trimming removed 2 bases from V and 4 bases from J, with 11 bases in between. In germline, CDR1 is SGHRS, CDR2 YFSETQ. The CDR3 runs 14 residues. The CDR3 nucleotides read TGCGCCAGCAGCTTATTATCAGGTTCAGATACGCAGTATTTT. This codes for CASSLLSGSDTQYF.

In its sample, this clonotype was seen a few times. The chain combines TRBV6-2 or TRBV6-3 with TRBJ1-4, with D perhaps TRBD1 (5 bases). CDR3 length: 14 residues. The germline V gene has CDR1 MNHEY and CDR2 SVGEGT. Between the trimmed V and J ends, which lost 6 bases and 5 bases, there was a span of 13 bases. CDR3 coding DNA: TGTGCCAGCAGACGGGACCGCCGGAATGAAAAACTGTTTTTT. It codes for CASRRDRRNEKLFF.

V usage is TRBV5-4 and J usage is TRBJ1-1; TRBD1 aligns across 7 bases. The germline gives CDR1 SGHNT, CDR2 YYREEE (reference sequence). V trimming: 6 bases; J trimming: 1 base; junction bases outside the gene matches: 6. CDR3 length: 14 amino acids. The chain's CDR3 is CASTSGTENTEAFF. The CDR3 bases are TGTGCCAGCACCTCCGGGACAGAGAACACTGAAGCTTTCTTT.

The chain couples TRBV5-5 to TRBJ2-5, with 8 nucleotides matching TRBD1. Looked up from germline, CDR1 is SGHKS and CDR2 is YYEKEE (reference sequence). After removal of 2 bases from V and 6 bases from J, the junction contained 6 bases not matched to a gene. The CDR3 has 14 amino acids. The CDR3 bases are TGTGCCAGCAGCTTTATGCAGGGGGCAAAGACCCAGTACTTC. Its translation is CASSFMQGAKTQYF.

V gene TRBV28 combines with J gene TRBJ2-7; 7 bases map to TRBD1. Germline V gives CDR1 MDHEN, CDR2 SYDVKM. The CDR3 consists of 10 residues. The trim removed 11 bases at V and 5 bases at J, leaving 3 bases unmatched. The CDR3 nucleotides are TGTGCCGTCGGACAGGACGAGCAGTACGTC. Translating it yields CAVGQDEQYV.

This clonotype was picked up a small number of times. The gene calls are TRBV5-1 and TRBJ1-4; no reliable D call. Germline V CDR1 and CDR2: SGHRS, YFSETQ. This CDR3 contains 15 residues. Trimming took 4 bases from V and 8 from J, leaving 18 bases between them. The CDR3 spells CASSTKNGGREKLFF. Here the CDR3 DNA reads TGCGCCAGCAGCACCAAAAACGGAGGACGAGAAAAACTGTTTTTT. Full variable domain (remainder filled in from reference TRBV5-1 and TRBJ1-4): KAGVTQTPRYLIKTRGQQVTLSCSPISGHRSVSWYQQTPGQGLQFLFEYFSETQRNKGNFPGRFSGRQFSNSRSEMNVSTLELGDSALYLCASSTKNGGREKLFFGSGTQLSVL.

This clonotype was seen a handful of times. V gene TRBV6-2 or TRBV6-3 combines with J gene TRBJ1-5, with D perhaps matching TRBD1 (5 bases). This CDR3 spans 18 amino acids. The V and J ends lost 4 bases and 0 bases respectively, with 19 bases between them. CDR1 is MNHEY and CDR2 is SVGEGT in the germline V gene. CDR3 in DNA: TGTGCCAGCAGTTTACGGGCTCAGGGAGATTATAGCAATCAGCCCCAGCATTTT. As protein: CASSLRAQGDYSNQPQHF.

CDR3: CASSPGGSGNQPQHF. The CDR3 region has the DNA TGCGCCAGCAGCCCGGGAGGCTCTGGCAATCAGCCCCAGCATTTT. The chain couples TRBV5-1 to TRBJ1-5; D is unclear. V lost 4 bases, J lost 2 bases, and 13 bases lay in between. The CDR3 contains 15 residues. Germline assignment: CDR1 SGHRS and CDR2 YFSETQ.

This chain connects TRBV24-1 to TRBJ2-7; D may be TRBD2 (5 bases). The CDR3 extends over 14 amino acids. In germline, CDR1 is KGHDR, CDR2 SFDVKD. V shed 6 bases and J shed 0 bases, with 11 bases lying between them. CDR3 bases: TGTGCCACCAGTCCAGGAGGAAGCTCCTACGAGCAGTACTTC. Translation: CATSPGGSSYEQYF.

This chain connects TRBV28 to TRBJ2-5, with D tentatively TRBD2 (5 bases). The CDR3 sequence is 14 residues long. V gave up 6 bases and J gave up 4 bases, with 15 bases separating them. CDR1 and CDR2 (germline): MDHEN, SYDVKM. CDR3: CASSQGSSPETQYF. The CDR3 DNA sequence: TGTGCCAGCAGCCAAGGGTCTAGCCCAGAGACCCAGTACTTC.

The chain carries TRBV4-2 and TRBJ2-3; D could derive from TRBD1 or TRBD2 (5 bases each). The CDR3 has 14 amino acids. V shed 2 bases and J shed 3 bases, with 9 bases lying between them. Germline loops: CDR1 LGHNA, CDR2 YNFKEQ. CDR3 coding DNA: TGTGCCAGCAGCCAAAGGGACCAGACAGATACGCAGTATTTT. Encoded protein: CASSQRDQTDTQYF.

This clonotype appeared a few times. The chain carries TRBV14 and TRBJ2-3; 10 positions agree with TRBD2. V shed 3 bases and J 2 bases; nucleotides not matched to a gene: 11. Germline values: CDR1 SGHDN, CDR2 FVKESK. The CDR3 has 18 residues. CDR3 nucleotide sequence: TGTGCCAGCAGCCAGCCCTTTAGCGGGGGGCTTTACACAGATACGCAGTATTTT. This codes for CASSQPFSGGLYTDTQYF.